The 27 T cell receptor beta chains below all came from one sample that was sequenced in a study of blood T cell repertoires in COVID-19. TCRdb's table, derived via immunoSEQ multiplex PCR, lists solely in-frame clones and lacks some. The sample yields tens of thousands of clones, 80% to 95% seen once. Sequenced sample: peripheral blood. The receptors derive from a woman of 80 years or more with acute or convalescent COVID-19.

In its sample, this clone was seen once. The CDR3 DNA follows: TGTGCCAGCAGCTTAGGGGGGCTAGCTCAGCAGTTCTTC. Translated: CASSLGGLAQQFF. The rearrangement uses TRBV7-2 and TRBJ2-1; D perhaps matches TRBD1 (6 bases). Germline CDR1 SGHTA, CDR2 FQGNSA. The CDR3 spans 13 residues. Between the trimmed V and J ends, which lost 1 base and 11 bases, there was a span of 12 bases.

This chain links TRBV9 with TRBJ1-6, with D tentatively TRBD1 (5 bases). V was pared by 2 bases and J by 10 bases, with 16 bases between. The CDR3 spans 15 residues. Germline CDR1 reads SGDLS; CDR2 reads YYNGEE. The CDR3 bases are TGTGCCAGCAGCGTTATGGGGCAGGCCGGCTCACCCCTCCACTTT. Encoded protein: CASSVMGQAGSPLHF. The entire variable domain, with the rest obtained from reference TRBV9 and TRBJ1-6, is as follows: DSGVTQTPKHLITATGQRVTLRCSPRSGDLSVYWYQQSLDQGLQFLIQYYNGEERAKGNILERFSAQQFPDLHSELNLSSLELGDSALYFCASSVMGQAGSPLHFGNGTRLTVT.

The V call is TRBV5-6, the J call TRBJ2-7, with a possible D match to TRBD1 (5 bases). CDR1 and CDR2 (germline): SGHDT, YYEEEE. The CDR3 contains 15 residues. Trimming removed 5 bases from V and 2 bases from J, with 17 bases in between. The CDR3 DNA reads as TGTGCCAGCAGTTTTACAGGTAAAGGGACCTACGAGCAGTACTTC. Encoded protein: CASSFTGKGTYEQYF.

The rearrangement uses TRBV10-3 and TRBJ1-4, with 7 bases fitting TRBD1. The ends lost 5 bases at V and 3 bases at J; junction bases unmatched: 3. This CDR3 has 14 residues. Per the germline V gene, CDR1 is ENHRY and CDR2 is SYGVKD. The CDR3 DNA sequence: TGTGCCATCAGTAAGGGGGCGGCTAATGAAAAACTGTTTTTT. Its translation is CAISKGAANEKLFF.

V and J are TRBV9 and TRBJ1-1, with D possibly TRBD1 on 5 matching bases. V was cut by 4 bases and J by 0 bases, with 16 bases left in between. CDR1 SGDLS and CDR2 YYNGEE come from the germline V gene. The CDR3 is 16 amino acids. The CDR3 bases are TGTGCCAGCAGCCCCCGTCGAGGCAGGGTGAACACTGAAGCTTTCTTT. Amino acid sequence: CASSPRRGRVNTEAFF.

V usage is TRBV19 and J usage is TRBJ1-4, with TRBD1 matching over 7 bases. V lost 5 bases to trimming and J lost 8 bases; unmatched junction nucleotides: 8. This CDR3 is 14 amino acids long. CDR1 and CDR2 (germline): LNHDA, SQIVND (reference sequence). The CDR3 loop reads CASSLRDSREKLFF. Written as DNA, the CDR3 is TGTGCCAGTAGTCTCCGGGACAGTCGGGAAAAACTGTTTTTT.

The rearrangement uses TRBV7-2 and TRBJ2-2; 11 bases agree with TRBD2. There are 16 residues in the CDR3. V lost 3 bases to trimming and J lost 8 bases; unmatched junction nucleotides: 8. Germline values: CDR1 SGHTA, CDR2 FQGNSA. CDR3 sequence (DNA): TGTGCCAGCAGCTTCTCCGGGACTAGCGGTAGGGGGGAGCTGTTTTTT. Protein: CASSFSGTSGRGELFF.

The chain has TRBV28 and TRBJ2-5, with TRBD2 matching over 7 bases. The CDR3 has 18 amino acids. V shed 6 bases, J shed 3 bases, and the junction held 19 bases outside the gene matches. Looked up from germline, CDR1 is MDHEN and CDR2 is SYDVKM. CDR3 loop: CASSWGGGGRNIKETQYF. In DNA form, the CDR3 reads TGTGCCAGCAGCTGGGGGGGTGGCGGGCGTAATATCAAAGAGACCCAGTACTTC.

The J gene is TRBJ2-1, the V gene TRBV11-3; 7 nucleotides match TRBD2. CDR1 and CDR2 (germline): SGHNT, YENEEA. J gave up 9 bases and V 5 bases, and 7 bases lay outside the gene matches. This CDR3 is built from 13 residues. The CDR3, as DNA: TGTGCCAGCAGCACCGGGACTATTGGTGAGCAGTTCTTC. Translating gives CASSTGTIGEQFF.

CDR3 sequence reads: CASSIVGAGPFDEQFF. The CDR3 nucleotides are TGTGCCAGTAGTATCGTTGGGGCAGGGCCCTTTGATGAGCAGTTCTTC. This rearrangement joins TRBV19 to TRBJ2-1; D possibly corresponds to TRBD1 (5 bases). From germline, CDR1 is LNHDA and CDR2 SQIVND (reference sequence). The CDR3 loop spans 16 amino acids. V was clipped by 3 bases and J by 8 bases, with 20 bases between them. The whole variable domain, remainder taken from reference TRBV19 and TRBJ2-1, is DGGITQSPKYLFRKEGQNVTLSCEQNLNHDAMYWYRQDPGQGLRLIYYSQIVNDFQKGDIAEGYSVSREKKESFPLTVTSAQKNPTAFYLCASSIVGAGPFDEQFFGPGTRLTVL.

CDR3 protein: CASGRDRGFSPLHF. The CDR3 nucleotides are TGTGCTAGTGGCCGGGACAGGGGGTTTTCACCCCTCCACTTT. This chain connects TRBV12-5 to TRBJ1-6, with 11 bases identical to TRBD1. V shed 6 bases and J 9 bases; nucleotides not matched to a gene: 4. The CDR3 is 14 amino acids. The germline V gene encodes CDR1 LGHNT and CDR2 FRNRAP.

In regard to this clone: A junction boundary mismatches the germline segment, possibly from a read error. The rearrangement uses TRBV9 and TRBJ1-1, with D possibly being TRBD1 (5 bases). This CDR3 contains 14 residues. From germline, CDR1 is SGDLS and CDR2 YYNGEE. CDR3: CASSVQPLDTEAFF. DNA for the CDR3: TGTGCCAGCAGCGTCCAGCCCCTGGACACTGAGGCTTTCTTT.

This clone has only one observation. The V call is TRBV6-5, the J call TRBJ1-5, with TRBD1 as a possible D gene (5 bases). V was clipped by 2 bases and J by 5 bases, with 7 bases between them. Germline V gene data show CDR1 as MNHEY and CDR2 as SVGAGI. The CDR3 totals 13 residues. The CDR3 loop reads CASSYRGDQPQHF. DNA of the CDR3: TGTGCCAGCAGTTACCGGGGGGATCAGCCCCAGCATTTT.

The rearrangement uses TRBV28 and TRBJ2-7, with TRBD2 identical over 10 bases. The ends lost 2 bases at V and 0 bases at J; junction bases unmatched: 7. CDR1 and CDR2 from the germline V gene are MDHEN and SYDVKM. There are 17 residues in the CDR3. Here the CDR3 reads CASSLSSGRTISYEQYF. DNA for the CDR3: TGTGCCAGCAGTTTAAGTAGCGGGAGGACTATCTCCTACGAGCAGTACTTC.

The CDR3 coding sequence is TGTGCCAGTCGTACCGGGGGTTCCGGGGAGCTGTTTTTT. Protein: CASRTGGSGELFF. The V and J genes are TRBV12-3 or TRBV12-4 and TRBJ2-2, with a weak D call TRBD2 (6 bases). This CDR3 comprises 13 residues. V was shortened by 9 bases and J by 6 bases, with 14 bases between the two germline ends.

This chain links TRBV5-1 with TRBJ2-1; D is possibly TRBD2 (5 bases). Trimming left V 2 bases short and J 9 bases short, with 12 bases between. Germline CDR1 is SGHRS and CDR2 is YFSETQ. The CDR3 totals 13 residues. This CDR3 is CASSLDPRGEQFF. CDR3 DNA: TGCGCCAGCAGCTTAGACCCCCGGGGTGAGCAGTTCTTC.

The rearrangement joins TRBV6-5 to TRBJ1-6; D might be TRBD1 (5 bases). V was shortened by 6 bases and J by 6 bases, with 15 bases between the two germline ends. Per germline, CDR1 MNHEY and CDR2 SVGAGI. The CDR3 has 15 amino acids. The DNA of the CDR3 is TGTGCCAGCAGCAGACCTGGGGCAGTTAATTCACCCCTCCACTTT. Translated, it gives CASSRPGAVNSPLHF.

V is TRBV19 and J is TRBJ1-5, with D unresolved. Germline V CDR1 and CDR2: LNHDA, SQIVND (reference sequence). The CDR3 totals 16 residues. Trimming pared 3 bases from V and 0 bases from J, leaving 12 bases between. This CDR3 is CASSIRHVNSNQPQHF. In nucleotides, the CDR3 is TGTGCCAGTAGTATCCGACATGTAAATAGCAATCAGCCCCAGCATTTT.

This sequence joins TRBV11-2 and TRBJ2-1; 7 bases line up with TRBD2. Germline V CDR1 and CDR2: SGHAT, FQNNGV. This CDR3 region has 16 residues. J gave up 6 bases and V 3 bases, and 11 bases lay outside the gene matches. The CDR3, as DNA: TGTGCCAGCAGCTTTCAAGCGGGGAGGGCCTCCAATGAGCAGTTCTTC. Translated, it gives CASSFQAGRASNEQFF.

The chain combines TRBV29-1 with TRBJ2-7; possibly TRBD2 for D (6 bases). Germline CDR1 is SQVTM and CDR2 is ANQGSEA. This CDR3 spans 12 amino acids. The V gene lost 3 bases and the J gene lost 5 bases, with 11 bases spanning the gap. The CDR3 region is CSVEGSGDEQYF. CDR3 nucleotides: TGCAGCGTTGAGGGTTCGGGAGACGAGCAGTACTTC.

The genes are TRBV5-5 and TRBJ1-3; D gene uncertain. The CDR3 loop spans 15 amino acids. Trimming removed 4 bases from V and 0 bases from J, with 11 bases in between. In germline, CDR1 is SGHKS, CDR2 YYEKEE (reference sequence). The CDR3 region is CASSPRGDSGNTIYF. CDR3 nucleotide sequence: TGTGCCAGCAGCCCTCGGGGAGACTCTGGAAACACCATATATTTT.

The rearrangement joins TRBV5-4 to TRBJ2-5, with D maybe TRBD1 (7 bases). The V and J ends lost 4 bases and 5 bases respectively, with 18 bases between them. CDR3 size: 15 residues. Germline CDR1 and CDR2: SGHNT and YYREEE (reference sequence). The CDR3 protein is CASSPGAQGRETQYF. CDR3 nucleotides: TGTGCCAGCAGCCCCGGGGCACAGGGGAGGGAGACCCAGTACTTC.

V usage is TRBV6-6 and J usage is TRBJ1-2; D uncertain. This CDR3 spans 14 amino acids. The ends were cut back, 2 bases at V and 4 bases at J, with 11 bases in the middle. The germline V gene has CDR1 MNHNY and CDR2 SVGAGI (reference sequence). The CDR3 protein is CASSYKTVTYGYTF. DNA of the CDR3: TGTGCCAGCAGTTACAAAACAGTTACCTATGGCTACACCTTC.

The chain uses TRBV10-3 and TRBJ1-5; 7 positions match TRBD1. Germline-derived CDR1 and CDR2 are ENHRY and SYGVKD. V shed 0 bases, J shed 1 base, and the junction held 6 bases outside the gene matches. The CDR3 sequence is 17 residues long. CDR3 protein: CAISESGGQISNQPQHF. The DNA of the CDR3 is TGTGCCATCAGTGAGTCGGGGGGACAGATAAGCAATCAGCCCCAGCATTTT.

V usage is TRBV27 and J usage is TRBJ2-1; D is possibly TRBD2 (5 bases). Looked up from germline, CDR1 is MNHEY and CDR2 is SMNVEV (reference sequence). V dropped 2 bases and J dropped 4 bases, with 15 bases sitting between them. This CDR3 is 16 amino acids long. CDR3 protein: CASSLEGRRAYNEQFF. The CDR3 bases are TGTGCCAGCAGTTTAGAAGGTCGGCGGGCTTACAATGAGCAGTTCTTC.

The chain couples TRBV5-5 to TRBJ1-4; D is unclear. This CDR3 region has 15 residues. CDR1 and CDR2 from the germline V gene are SGHKS and YYEKEE (reference sequence). V was shortened by 4 bases and J by 0 bases, with 10 bases between the two germline ends. The CDR3 nucleotides read TGTGCCAGCAGCGCTACAGTTGCAACTAATGAAAAACTGTTTTTT. Protein product: CASSATVATNEKLFF.

The sample holds a few counts of this clone. The CDR3: CASSRLAGGQETQYF. The CDR3, as DNA: TGTGCCAGCAGTCGACTAGCGGGAGGGCAAGAGACCCAGTACTTC. The chain joins TRBV2 to TRBJ2-5; TRBD2 agrees at 14 bases. The junction had 1 base not matched to a gene; V was cut back by 5 bases and J by 2 bases. CDR1 is SNHLY and CDR2 is FYNNEI in the germline V gene. This CDR3 spans 15 amino acids.